This T cell receptor beta chain is from a study of control samples from healthy donors and cancer patients. Method: immunoSEQ multiplex PCR; TCRdb's copy keeps in-frame clones and lacks some. The sample carries about 85,000 clones, approximately 88% recorded once. The TCR was taken from an older woman in good health. The sample comprised blood.

The CDR3 sequence: CASNSLKNRFSYEQYF. CDR3 bases: TGTGCCAGCAACTCCCTAAAGAACAGGTTCTCCTACGAGCAGTACTTC. This sequence joins TRBV28 and TRBJ2-7; possibly TRBD1 for D (5 bases). V lost 7 bases and J lost 0, with 19 bases in between. This CDR3 is 16 amino acids long. The germline V gene has CDR1 MDHEN and CDR2 SYDVKM.